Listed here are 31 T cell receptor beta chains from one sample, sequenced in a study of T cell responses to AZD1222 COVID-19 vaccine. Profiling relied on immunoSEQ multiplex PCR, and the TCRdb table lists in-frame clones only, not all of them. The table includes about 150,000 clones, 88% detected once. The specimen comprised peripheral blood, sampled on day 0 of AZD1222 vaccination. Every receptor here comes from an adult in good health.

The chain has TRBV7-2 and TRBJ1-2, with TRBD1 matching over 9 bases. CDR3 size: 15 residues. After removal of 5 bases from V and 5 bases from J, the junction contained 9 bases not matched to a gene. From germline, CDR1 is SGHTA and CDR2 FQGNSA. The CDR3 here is CASSGTGQGLYGYTF. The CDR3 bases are TGTGCCAGCAGCGGAACGGGACAGGGTCTATATGGCTACACCTTC.

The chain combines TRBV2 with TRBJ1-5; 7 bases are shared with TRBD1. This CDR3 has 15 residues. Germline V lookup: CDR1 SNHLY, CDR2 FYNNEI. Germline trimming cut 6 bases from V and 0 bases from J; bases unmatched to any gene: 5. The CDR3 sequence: CASRVTGSSNQPQHF. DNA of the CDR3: TGTGCCAGCAGGGTGACAGGGAGTAGCAATCAGCCCCAGCATTTT.

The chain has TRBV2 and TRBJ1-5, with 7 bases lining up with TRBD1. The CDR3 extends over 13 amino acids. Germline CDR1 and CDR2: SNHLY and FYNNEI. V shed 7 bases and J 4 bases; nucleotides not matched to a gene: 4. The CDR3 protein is CASKEGANQPQHF. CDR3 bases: TGTGCCAGCAAGGAGGGGGCGAATCAGCCCCAGCATTTT.

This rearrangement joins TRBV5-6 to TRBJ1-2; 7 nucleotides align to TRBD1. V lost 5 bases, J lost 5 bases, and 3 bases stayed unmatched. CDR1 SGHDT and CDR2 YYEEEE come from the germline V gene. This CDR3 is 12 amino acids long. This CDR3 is CASRGTAYGYTF. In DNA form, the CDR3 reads TGTGCCAGCAGAGGGACAGCATATGGCTACACCTTC.

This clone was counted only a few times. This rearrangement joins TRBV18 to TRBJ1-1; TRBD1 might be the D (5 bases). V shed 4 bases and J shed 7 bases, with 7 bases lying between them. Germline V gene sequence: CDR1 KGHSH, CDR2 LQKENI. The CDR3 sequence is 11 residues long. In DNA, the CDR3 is TGTGCCAGCTCACGGGACGGTGAAGCTTTCTTT. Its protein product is CASSRDGEAFF.

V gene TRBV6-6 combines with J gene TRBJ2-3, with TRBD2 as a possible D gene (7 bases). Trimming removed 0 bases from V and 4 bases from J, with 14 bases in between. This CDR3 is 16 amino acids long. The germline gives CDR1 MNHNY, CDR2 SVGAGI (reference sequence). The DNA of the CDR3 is TGTGCCAGCAGTTACTCGAGGGGGGGCAGCTCAGATACGCAGTATTTT. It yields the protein CASSYSRGGSSDTQYF.

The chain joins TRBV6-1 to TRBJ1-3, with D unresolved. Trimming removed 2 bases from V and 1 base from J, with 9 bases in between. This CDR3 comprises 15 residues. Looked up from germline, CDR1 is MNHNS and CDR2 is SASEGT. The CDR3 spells CASSESSLSGNTIYF. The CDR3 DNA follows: TGTGCCAGCAGTGAATCGTCTCTTTCTGGAAACACCATATATTTT.

The CDR3 region has the DNA TGTGCCAGCAGTGCCGAAGCGGGGGGCCGGTCACCCCAGTACTTC. It is translated as CASSAEAGGRSPQYF. The rearrangement joins TRBV2 to TRBJ2-5, with 9 bases fitting TRBD2. Germline values: CDR1 SNHLY, CDR2 FYNNEI. With 4 bases clipped from V and 9 bases from J, the junction kept 12 bases outside the gene matches. CDR3 size: 15 residues.

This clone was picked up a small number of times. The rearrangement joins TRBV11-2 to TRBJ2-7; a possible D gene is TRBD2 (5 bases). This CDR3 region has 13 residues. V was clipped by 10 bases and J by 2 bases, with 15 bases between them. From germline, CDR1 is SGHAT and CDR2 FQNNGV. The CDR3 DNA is TGTGCCACCTCCTCGGGGTTTACCTACGAGCAGTACTTC. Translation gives CATSSGFTYEQYF.

The CDR3 DNA follows: TGTGCCAGTAGCCCACAGGGAGGGAGAACTGAAGCTTTCTTT. It is translated as CASSPQGGRTEAFF. V is TRBV19 and J is TRBJ1-1, with TRBD1 as a possible D gene (6 bases). The CDR3 has 14 amino acids. Germline CDR1 LNHDA, CDR2 SQIVND (reference sequence). V dropped 6 bases and J dropped 5 bases, with 16 bases sitting between them.

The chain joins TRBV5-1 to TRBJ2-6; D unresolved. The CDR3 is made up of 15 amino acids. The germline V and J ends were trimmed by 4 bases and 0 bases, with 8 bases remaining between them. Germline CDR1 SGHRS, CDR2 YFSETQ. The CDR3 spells CASSLDTSGANVLTF. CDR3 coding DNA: TGCGCCAGCAGCCTAGACACCTCTGGGGCCAACGTCCTGACTTTC. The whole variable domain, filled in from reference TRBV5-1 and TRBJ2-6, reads KAGVTQTPRYLIKTRGQQVTLSCSPISGHRSVSWYQQTPGQGLQFLFEYFSETQRNKGNFPGRFSGRQFSNSRSEMNVSTLELGDSALYLCASSLDTSGANVLTFGAGSRLTVL.

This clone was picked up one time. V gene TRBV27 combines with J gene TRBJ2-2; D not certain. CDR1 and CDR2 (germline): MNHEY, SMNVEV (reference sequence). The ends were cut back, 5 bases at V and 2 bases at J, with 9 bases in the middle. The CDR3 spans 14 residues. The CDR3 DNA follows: TGTGCCAGCAGTCCCCAACCTAACACCGGGGAGCTGTTTTTT. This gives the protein CASSPQPNTGELFF.

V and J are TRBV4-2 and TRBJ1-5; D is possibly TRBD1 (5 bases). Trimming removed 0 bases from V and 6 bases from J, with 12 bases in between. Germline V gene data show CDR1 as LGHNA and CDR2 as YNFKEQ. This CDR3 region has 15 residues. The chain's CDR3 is CASSQDWGTVQPQHF. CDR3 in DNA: TGTGCCAGCAGCCAAGATTGGGGGACCGTTCAGCCCCAGCATTTT.

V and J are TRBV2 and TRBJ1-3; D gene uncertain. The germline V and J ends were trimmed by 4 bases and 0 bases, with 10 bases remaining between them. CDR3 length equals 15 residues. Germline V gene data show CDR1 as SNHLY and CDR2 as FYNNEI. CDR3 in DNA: TGTGCCAGCAGTGCCGCAACCGCCTCTGGAAACACCATATATTTT. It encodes CASSAATASGNTIYF. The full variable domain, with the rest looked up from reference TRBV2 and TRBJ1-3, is EPEVTQTPSHQVTQMGQEVILRCVPISNHLYFYWYRQILGQKVEFLVSFYNNEISEKSEIFDDQFSVERPDGSNFTLKIRSTKLEDSAMYFCASSAATASGNTIYFGEGSWLTVV.

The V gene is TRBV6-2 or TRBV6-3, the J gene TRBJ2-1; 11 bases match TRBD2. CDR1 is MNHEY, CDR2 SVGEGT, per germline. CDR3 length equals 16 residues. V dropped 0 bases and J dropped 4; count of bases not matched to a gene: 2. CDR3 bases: TGTGCCAGCAGTTACTCGACTAGCGGGGTATACAATGAGCAGTTCTTC. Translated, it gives CASSYSTSGVYNEQFF.

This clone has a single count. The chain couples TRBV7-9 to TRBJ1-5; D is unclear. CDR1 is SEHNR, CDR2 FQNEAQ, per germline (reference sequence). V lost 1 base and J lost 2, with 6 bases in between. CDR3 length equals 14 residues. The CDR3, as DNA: TGTGCCAGCAGCTTAGGAGCGGGCAATCAGCCCCAGCATTTT. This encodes CASSLGAGNQPQHF.

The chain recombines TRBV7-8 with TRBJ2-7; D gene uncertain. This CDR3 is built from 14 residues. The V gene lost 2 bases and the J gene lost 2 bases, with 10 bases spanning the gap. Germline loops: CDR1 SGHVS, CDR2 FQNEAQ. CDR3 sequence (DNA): TGTGCCAGCAGCTTATCGGGCGGAGCCTACGAGCAGTACTTC. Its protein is CASSLSGGAYEQYF. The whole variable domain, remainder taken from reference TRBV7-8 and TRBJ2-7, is GAGVSQSPRYKVAKRGQDVALRCDPISGHVSLFWYQQALGQGPEFLTYFQNEAQLDKSGLPSDRFFAERPEGSVSTLKIQRTQQEDSAVYLCASSLSGGAYEQYFGPGTRLTVT.

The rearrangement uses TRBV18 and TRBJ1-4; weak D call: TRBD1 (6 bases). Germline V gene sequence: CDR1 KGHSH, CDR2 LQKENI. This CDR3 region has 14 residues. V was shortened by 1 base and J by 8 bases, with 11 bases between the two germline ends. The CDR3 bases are TGTGCCAGCTCACCACGGGACGGGGGCGAAAAACTGTTTTTT. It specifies CASSPRDGGEKLFF.

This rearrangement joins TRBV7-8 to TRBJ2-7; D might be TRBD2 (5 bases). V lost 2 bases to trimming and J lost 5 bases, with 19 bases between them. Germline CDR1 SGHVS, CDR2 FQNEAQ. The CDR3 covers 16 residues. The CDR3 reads CASSLKNAAVPHEQYF. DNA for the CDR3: TGTGCCAGCAGCTTAAAAAACGCAGCGGTGCCGCACGAGCAGTACTTC.

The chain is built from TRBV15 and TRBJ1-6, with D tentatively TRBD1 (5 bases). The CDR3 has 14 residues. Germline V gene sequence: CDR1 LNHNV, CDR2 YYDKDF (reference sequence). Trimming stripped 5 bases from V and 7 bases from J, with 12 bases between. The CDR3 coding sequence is TGTGCCACCAGCCCCAGGACACGAAATTCACCCCTCCACTTT. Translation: CATSPRTRNSPLHF.

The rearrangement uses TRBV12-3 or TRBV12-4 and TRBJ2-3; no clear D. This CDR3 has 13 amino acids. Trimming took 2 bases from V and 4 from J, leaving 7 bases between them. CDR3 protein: CASSLTASDTQYF. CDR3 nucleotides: TGTGCCAGCAGTTTAACAGCTTCAGATACGCAGTATTTT.

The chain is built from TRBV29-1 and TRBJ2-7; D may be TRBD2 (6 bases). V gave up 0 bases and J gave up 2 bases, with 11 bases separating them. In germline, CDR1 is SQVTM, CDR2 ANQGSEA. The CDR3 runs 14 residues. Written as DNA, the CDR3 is TGCAGCGTTGAAGACGCGGGGTTACCCTACGAGCAGTACTTC. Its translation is CSVEDAGLPYEQYF.

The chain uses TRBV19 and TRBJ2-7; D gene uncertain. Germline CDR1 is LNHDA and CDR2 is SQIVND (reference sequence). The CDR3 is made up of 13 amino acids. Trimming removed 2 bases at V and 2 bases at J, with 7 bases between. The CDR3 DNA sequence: TGTGCCAGTAGTATAATGAGGCCCTACGAGCAGTACTTC. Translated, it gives CASSIMRPYEQYF.

The CDR3 region has the DNA TGCAGTGCTCCAGGGGGAGGAGGCTACACCTTC. This encodes CSAPGGGGYTF. This chain links TRBV20-1 with TRBJ1-2, with 7 bases aligning to TRBD1. The CDR3 extends over 11 amino acids. Germline-derived CDR1 and CDR2 are DFQATT and SNEGSKA (reference sequence). With V trimmed by 5 bases and J by 8 bases, 5 bases remained unmatched.

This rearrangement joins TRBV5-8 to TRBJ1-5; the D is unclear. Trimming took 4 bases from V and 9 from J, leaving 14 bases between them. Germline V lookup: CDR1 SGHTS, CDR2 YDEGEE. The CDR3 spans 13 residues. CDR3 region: CASSLDRAGPQHF. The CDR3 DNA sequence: TGTGCCAGCAGCCTCGACCGGGCGGGGCCCCAGCATTTT.

The CDR3, as DNA: TGTGCCAGTAGTCCCCACATAGCTTTCTTT. It is translated as CASSPHIAFF. The chain joins TRBV19 to TRBJ1-1; no clear D gene. From germline, CDR1 is LNHDA and CDR2 SQIVND (reference sequence). This CDR3 has 10 amino acids. V lost 5 bases to trimming and J lost 10 bases, with 8 bases between them.

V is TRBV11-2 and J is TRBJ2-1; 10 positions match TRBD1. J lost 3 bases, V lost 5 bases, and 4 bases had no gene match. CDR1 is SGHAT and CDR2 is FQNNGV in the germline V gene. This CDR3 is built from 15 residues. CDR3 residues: CASSLRTGGYNEQFF. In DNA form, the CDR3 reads TGTGCCAGCAGCCTCAGGACAGGGGGCTACAATGAGCAGTTCTTC.

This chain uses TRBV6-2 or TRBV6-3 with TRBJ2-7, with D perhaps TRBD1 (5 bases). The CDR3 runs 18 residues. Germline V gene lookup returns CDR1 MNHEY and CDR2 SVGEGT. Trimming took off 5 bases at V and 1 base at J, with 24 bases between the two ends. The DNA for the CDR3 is TGTGCCAGCAGTACCGACAGTAATCCCACGTTATCATCCTACGAGCAGTACTTC. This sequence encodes CASSTDSNPTLSSYEQYF.

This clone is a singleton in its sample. The CDR3 DNA reads as TGTGCCAGCAGCAGACAGGGGAGGGTCTACGAGCAGTACTTC. This translates into CASSRQGRVYEQYF. The gene calls are TRBV7-9 and TRBJ2-7; D possibly corresponds to TRBD1 (8 bases). CDR1 and CDR2 from the germline V gene are SEHNR and FQNEAQ (reference sequence). The CDR3 consists of 14 residues. Trimming pared 5 bases from V and 3 bases from J, leaving 14 bases between.

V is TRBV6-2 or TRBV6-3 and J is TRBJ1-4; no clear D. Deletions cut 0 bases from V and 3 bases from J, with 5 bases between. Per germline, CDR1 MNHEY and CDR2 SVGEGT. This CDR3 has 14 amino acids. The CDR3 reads CASSYSNANEKLFF. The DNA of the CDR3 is TGTGCCAGCAGTTACTCGAATGCTAATGAAAAACTGTTTTTT.

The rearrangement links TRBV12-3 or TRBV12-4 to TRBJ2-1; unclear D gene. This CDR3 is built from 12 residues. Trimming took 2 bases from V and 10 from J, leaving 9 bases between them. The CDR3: CASSLMGFEQFF. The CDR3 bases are TGTGCCAGCAGTTTAATGGGGTTCGAGCAGTTCTTC.